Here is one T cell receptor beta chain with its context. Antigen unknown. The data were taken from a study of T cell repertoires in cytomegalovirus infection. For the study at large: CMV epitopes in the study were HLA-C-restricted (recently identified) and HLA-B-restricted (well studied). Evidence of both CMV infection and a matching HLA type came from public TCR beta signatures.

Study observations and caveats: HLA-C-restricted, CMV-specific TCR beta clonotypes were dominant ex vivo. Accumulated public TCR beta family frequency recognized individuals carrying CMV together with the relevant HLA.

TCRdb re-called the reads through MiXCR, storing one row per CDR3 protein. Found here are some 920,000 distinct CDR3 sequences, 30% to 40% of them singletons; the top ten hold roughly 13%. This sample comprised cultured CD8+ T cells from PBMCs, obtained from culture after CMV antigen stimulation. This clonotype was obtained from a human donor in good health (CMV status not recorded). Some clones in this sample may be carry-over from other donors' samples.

CDR3 coding DNA: TGTGCCAGCAGCCCATCTCCCAGCGGCACAGATACGCAGTATTTT. This encodes CASSPSPSGTDTQYF. The chain couples TRBV13 to TRBJ2-3; D call uncertain. The V and J ends lost 5 bases and 1 base respectively, with 13 bases between them. This CDR3 contains 15 residues. CDR1 and CDR2 (germline): PRHDT, FYEKMQ (reference sequence).